This T cell receptor beta chain stems from a study of T cells in Graves' hyperthyroidism and ophthalmopathy. Study findings and constraints: Using 13 V-J features, a model discriminated ophthalmopathy from stable hyperthyroidism.

CDR3 length: 13 amino acids. Trimming shortened V by 0 bases and J by 8 bases, and 7 bases separated the two germline ends. Germline V gene lookup returns CDR1 LNHNV and CDR2 YYDKDF (reference sequence). For this clonotype: Antigen unknown.

Researchers took RNA transcripts and amplified the TCR beta CDR3 regions from them. First-round RT-PCR of the TCR CDR3 relied on the HTBI primer set. TCRdb itself ran the multiplex PCR reads through MiXCR, one entry per CDR3 protein. This sample carries 750,000 to 900,000 distinct CDR3 sequences, roughly 40% of them seen once, and the ten largest clones take around 9.3%. V is TRBV15 and J is TRBJ1-4; no clear D gene. Material: blood. This clonotype was sampled from a man aged 18 to 30 with Graves' hyperthyroidism. The CDR3 DNA is TGTGCCACCAGCAGAGATGGGAGGGAAAAACTGTTTTTT. Its translation: CATSRDGREKLFF.